A few counts support the clone carrying this TCR beta chain. What it binds is unknown. In germline, CDR1 is MNHEY, CDR2 SMNVEV (reference sequence). This CDR3 comprises 16 residues. V lost 5 bases and J lost 8; bases outside the gene matches: 7. The PCR had 60 Vbeta and 13 Jbeta primers. Here immunoSEQ multiplex PCR was the method, and the copy in TCRdb shows in-frame clones only, minus some. The data show roughly 200,000 clones, about 80% seen once. This sample was taken from a study of cytomegalovirus exposure and HLA in healthy donors. The study, taken as a whole, reports: Trimming of TCR beta V- and J-genes showed a link, identified in a later analysis, to a missense DCLRE1C variant. Productive rates of about 87% or about 30% were seen for most TCR beta V segments in an earlier analysis. Associated with cytomegalovirus, according to the listing, were 150 to 200 TCR beta chains. As immune exposure information, only CMV serostatus was available.

The receptor was derived from a woman in her twenties or thirties in good health and CMV-seropositive. Material: PBMCs. The rearrangement joins TRBV27 to TRBJ2-1, with 15 bases aligning to TRBD2. CDR3: CASSPWTSGGAYEQFF. In DNA, the CDR3 is TGTGCCAGCAGTCCCTGGACTAGCGGGGGGGCTTATGAGCAGTTCTTC.